Detailed here is one TCR beta chain. The data were produced by immunoSEQ multiplex PCR, yet TCRdb's version contains in-frame clones alone and is incomplete. The sample records fewer than 130,000 clones, 88% being singletons. This sample stems from a study of blood T cell repertoires in COVID-19. Germline CDR1 is SEHNR and CDR2 is FQNEAQ (reference sequence). V trimming: 5 bases; J trimming: 6 bases; junction bases outside the gene matches: 9. The CDR3 has 15 residues. The TCR originated in a woman in her forties or fifties with acute or convalescent COVID-19. The rearrangement joins TRBV7-9 to TRBJ1-4, with 7 bases lining up with TRBD1. Sequences were obtained from peripheral blood. The CDR3 DNA is TGTGCCAGCAGCCTACAAAGGGGGCTTTATGAAAAACTGTTTTTT. Protein: CASSLQRGLYEKLFF.